This T cell receptor beta chain was recorded in a study of T-cell memory formation after mild COVID-19 (dated by TCRdb to about 2021). Some background on the complete study: Most TCR sequence clusters were specific to one of the two donors. The cohort comprised two young, previously healthy adult volunteers, one female and one male. Longitudinal TCRalpha and TCRbeta repertoire sequencing tracked T-cell clones expanding and contracting after mild COVID-19 in two donors. What the study reported, not specific to this receptor: SARS-CoV-2 specificity of the second-wave clones peaking on day 37 was not confirmed. Contracting CD4+ clones were located mainly in the CM and EM memory subsets, whereas CD8+ clones were found to be enriched in EMRA. Some responding clones were detected in pre-infection memory, which suggested that pre-existing cross-reactive memory T cells had joined the SARS-CoV-2 response. The study covered only two mild cases, and larger cohorts including severe cases with pre-infection samples were considered necessary. Balanced CD4/CD8 phenotypes were observed for clones contracting from day 15 to 85, whereas a bias towards CD4+ was observed for a second wave of clones expanding from day 15 to 37.

This clonotype was found many times. Its target antigen remains unknown. No much larger clone exists at a distance of one base, and base qualities are not known. V is clipped by 4 bases and J by 5 bases, and the sequence between their germline boundaries is 13 bases long. CDR1 and CDR2, looked up from the germline V gene, are SGHRS and YFSETQ. Spanning cysteine to phenylalanine, the CDR3 consists of 14 amino acids. The sequence is cut down to CDR3 DNA, 42 bases in frame from base 1. Ficoll-Paque density gradient centrifugation was the method used to isolate PBMCs. The sequencing machine was an Illumina NovaSeq 6000. Using 5'RACE with constant-segment primers, TCRalpha and TCRbeta cDNA libraries were constructed, with sample barcodes and unique molecular identifiers added in the process. Trizol reagent was used to extract RNA from every sample. Amplification of the libraries took two PCR steps, and the second step added a second sample barcode plus Illumina TruSeq adapters. Libraries were sequenced on an Illumina NovaSeq with 2 x 150 bp paired-end reads. Per the source publication's procedure: With migec v1.2.7, reads were demultiplexed and then collapsed into UMI-guided consensus sequences. Using mixcr v2.1.11, UMI consensuses were aligned to TRA and TRB V and J templates and then assembled into clonotypes. Clonotypes were classified as expanded or contracted when called significant by both edgeR and NoisET, with noise models trained on biological replicates. edgeR calls used a false discovery rate-adjusted p below 0.01 and a log2 fold-change threshold of 1. As an exploratory analysis of dynamics, max-normalized trajectories of the 1000 most abundant clonotypes were examined with PCA combined with hierarchical clustering. The CD4 or CD8 phenotype of responding clones was assigned using the separately sequenced CD4+ and CD8+ repertoires. TCRdb applied fastp at Q25 and MiXCR to the public reads, then kept only in-frame beta chains. Entries are consolidated by CDR3 protein sequence, retaining the most common genes and DNA. The V and J calls here are based on TCRdb, not the publication. The sample table contains 5,500 to 6,500 distinct CDR3 sequences; only one count was recorded for roughly 20% of them. Of the sample, 56% is held by the ten largest clones.

This receptor was identified in an adult woman who had mild COVID-19 (a few samples of this study predate the infection). The sample titles of this study are shuffled in the database, so cell type and time point are left out; the donor was told from shared clones. The chain couples TRBV5-1 to TRBJ1-5; tentative D gene TRBD1, with 6 bases matching. The sequenced sample was PBMCs or a T cell subset sorted from them (not recorded which). CDR3 sequence: CASSLWGADQPQHF. The sequence in DNA is TGCGCCAGCAGCCTCTGGGGGGCTGATCAGCCCCAGCATTTT.